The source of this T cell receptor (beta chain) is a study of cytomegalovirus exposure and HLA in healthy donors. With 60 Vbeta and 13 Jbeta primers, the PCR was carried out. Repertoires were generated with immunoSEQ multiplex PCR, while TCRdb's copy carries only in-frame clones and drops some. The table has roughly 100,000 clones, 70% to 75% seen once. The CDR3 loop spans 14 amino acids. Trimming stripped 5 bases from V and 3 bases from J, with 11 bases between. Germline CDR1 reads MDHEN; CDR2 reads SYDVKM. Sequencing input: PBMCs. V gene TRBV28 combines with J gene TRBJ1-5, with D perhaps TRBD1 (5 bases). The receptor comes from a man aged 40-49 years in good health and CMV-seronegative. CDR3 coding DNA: TGTGCCAGCAGTCTGACAGATAACAATCAGCCCCAGCATTTT. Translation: CASSLTDNNQPQHF.